These 15 T cell receptor beta chains originate from one sample sequenced in a study of blood T cell repertoires in COVID-19 (dated by TCRdb to 2018 to 2020). The library was obtained by the immunoSEQ multiplex PCR assay. TCRdb retrieved this table from immuneACCESS and kept in-frame rearrangements only. Not all clones are present; in checked studies, unresolved V genes account for under half, and no reason is known for the remainder. The sample table holds roughly 330,000 clones, of which about 84% were seen once. The ten largest account for 1.5% to 2% of the sample. The sequenced sample was peripheral blood. Every receptor here comes from a woman aged 45-60 years with acute or convalescent COVID-19.

The chain employs TRBV9 and TRBJ2-7, with 7 bases lining up with TRBD1. The CDR3 length is 16 residues. With V trimmed by 4 bases and J by 0 bases, 10 bases remained unmatched. The V gene's germline CDR1 is SGDLS and CDR2 YYNGEE. In DNA, the CDR3 is TGTGCCAGCAGCCCTTTCGCCGGGACAGCCTCCTACGAGCAGTACTTC. Protein product: CASSPFAGTASYEQYF. Looking up the rest from reference TRBV9 and TRBJ2-7 gives the full variable domain: DSGVTQTPKHLITATGQRVTLRCSPRSGDLSVYWYQQSLDQGLQFLIQYYNGEERAKGNILERFSAQQFPDLHSELNLSSLELGDSALYFCASSPFAGTASYEQYFGPGTRLTVT.

This rearrangement joins TRBV7-3 to TRBJ2-7; 8 positions agree with TRBD1. Trimming took 3 bases from V and 0 from J; bases not matched to a gene: 4. This CDR3 is built from 15 residues. Germline V gives CDR1 SGHTA, CDR2 FQGTGA. As DNA, the CDR3 is TGTGCCAGCAGCTTGTGGACAGGGAGCTCCTACGAGCAGTACTTC. Its translation: CASSLWTGSSYEQYF.

CDR3 bases: TGTGCCAGCAGGGGGATCCGGGACAGGGGGCCCGGGGAGCTGTTTTTT. Translated: CASRGIRDRGPGELFF. The chain has TRBV7-9 and TRBJ2-2, with 12 nucleotides matching TRBD1. The CDR3 has 16 residues. The germline V gene encodes CDR1 SEHNR and CDR2 FQNEAQ (reference sequence). Germline trimming cut 6 bases from V and 6 bases from J; bases unmatched to any gene: 8.

V usage is TRBV25-1 and J usage is TRBJ2-3; D is uncertain. The germline CDR1 and CDR2 sequences are MGHDK and SYGVNS. V lost 4 bases to trimming and J lost 2 bases, with 13 bases between them. This CDR3 contains 15 residues. This chain's CDR3 is CASSALGGDTDTQYF. CDR3 nucleotides: TGTGCCAGCAGTGCGCTAGGTGGAGACACAGATACGCAGTATTTT. The full variable domain, in which reference TRBV25-1 and TRBJ2-3 provide the parts outside the CDR3, is EADIYQTPRYLVIGTGKKITLECSQTMGHDKMYWYQQDPGMELHLIHYSYGVNSTEKGDLSSESTVSRIRTEHFPLTLESARPSHTSQYLCASSALGGDTDTQYFGPGTRLTVL.

This rearrangement joins TRBV19 to TRBJ2-7, with 7 bases identical to TRBD1. The V gene's germline CDR1 is LNHDA and CDR2 SQIVND (reference sequence). Trimming at V came to 3 bases and at J to 2 bases, leaving 10 bases not matched to a gene. The CDR3 loop spans 16 amino acids. CDR3 sequence: CASSIISGTAAYEQYF. The CDR3, as DNA: TGTGCCAGTAGTATTATATCCGGGACAGCGGCCTACGAGCAGTACTTC.

V usage is TRBV2 and J usage is TRBJ2-7, with D possibly matching TRBD2 (6 bases). Germline V CDR1 and CDR2: SNHLY, FYNNEI. V was pared by 2 bases and J by 4 bases, with 15 bases between. The CDR3 extends over 15 amino acids. The DNA of the CDR3 is TGTGCCAGCAGTGAAAGTTGGAGGGCGCCTTACGAGCAGTACTTC. Translating it yields CASSESWRAPYEQYF.

The chain combines TRBV7-2 with TRBJ2-3; weak D call: TRBD2 (5 bases). V lost 4 bases to trimming and J lost 3 bases, with 11 bases between them. Germline CDR1 SGHTA, CDR2 FQGNSA. There are 14 residues in the CDR3. As DNA, the CDR3 is TGTGCCAGCAGCTCCCGGTCGGGGACAGATACGCAGTATTTT. Its translation: CASSSRSGTDTQYF.

This chain links TRBV18 with TRBJ2-7; possible D gene TRBD2, 6 bases. V shed 3 bases and J shed 7 bases, with 19 bases lying between them. There are 15 residues in the CDR3. Germline V gene lookup returns CDR1 KGHSH and CDR2 LQKENI. The CDR3 spells CASSPGRDLGFEQYF. Written as DNA, the CDR3 is TGTGCCAGCTCACCCGGGCGGGATTTGGGATTTGAGCAGTACTTC. Complete variable domain (other parts from reference TRBV18 and TRBJ2-7): NAGVMQNPRHLVRRRGQEARLRCSPMKGHSHVYWYRQLPEEGLKFMVYLQKENIIDESGMPKERFSAEFPKEGPSILRIQQVVRGDSAAYFCASSPGRDLGFEQYFGPGTRLTVT.

This chain connects TRBV24-1 to TRBJ2-1; maybe TRBD1 (7 bases). The length of the CDR3 is 15 residues. Germline loops: CDR1 KGHDR, CDR2 SFDVKD. V lost 6 bases, J lost 7 bases, and 18 bases lay in between. The CDR3 DNA follows: TGTGCCACCAGTCGTCGAGCAGGGGGGATGAATGAGCAGTTCTTC. It specifies CATSRRAGGMNEQFF.

This chain uses TRBV19 with TRBJ2-3, with 7 bases lining up with TRBD2. The ends lost 5 bases at V and 2 bases at J; junction bases unmatched: 10. The germline gives CDR1 LNHDA, CDR2 SQIVND (reference sequence). CDR3 size: 16 residues. As DNA, the CDR3 is TGTGCCAGTAGTGCTGGGCTAGCGGCTAACACAGATACGCAGTATTTT. Encoded protein: CASSAGLAANTDTQYF.

The count of this clone is one. The chain couples TRBV19 to TRBJ1-2; tentative D call: TRBD1 (5 bases). The CDR3 contains 15 residues. Deletions cut 5 bases from V and 1 base from J, with 14 bases between. Germline assignment: CDR1 LNHDA and CDR2 SQIVND (reference sequence). This CDR3 reads CASSRGNYRNYGYTF. The CDR3 DNA reads TGTGCCAGTAGTCGGGGGAATTACCGTAACTATGGCTACACCTTC.

V gene TRBV28 combines with J gene TRBJ1-1; TRBD1 matches 8 bases. Germline V CDR1 and CDR2: MDHEN, SYDVKM. V trimming: 6 bases; J trimming: 3 bases; junction bases outside the gene matches: 6. This CDR3 comprises 14 residues. CDR3 DNA sequence: TGTGCCAGCAGCCTGGACAGGGAAGACACTGAAGCTTTCTTT. Translated: CASSLDREDTEAFF.

The genes are TRBV19 and TRBJ1-5; D uncertain. The germline gives CDR1 LNHDA, CDR2 SQIVND (reference sequence). The CDR3 is made up of 15 amino acids. The V end was cut by 2 bases, the J end by 2 bases, with 10 bases between. The CDR3 sequence is CASSINLGGNQPQHF. CDR3 DNA: TGTGCCAGTAGTATAAATCTCGGGGGCAATCAGCCCCAGCATTTT.

The V call is TRBV9, the J call TRBJ2-1, with 10 nucleotides matching TRBD2. Germline loops: CDR1 SGDLS, CDR2 YYNGEE. V gave up 4 bases and J gave up 4 bases; unmatched junction bases: 8. This CDR3 is 16 amino acids long. CDR3 protein: CASSRQLTSGYNEQFF. The CDR3 nucleotides are TGTGCCAGCAGCCGACAACTGACTAGCGGGTACAATGAGCAGTTCTTC.

This chain links TRBV9 with TRBJ1-3; 10 bases are a match to TRBD1. Germline lookup yields CDR1 SGDLS and CDR2 YYNGEE. The V gene end was trimmed by 2 bases and the J gene end by 2 bases; junction bases not matched to a gene: 10. The CDR3 consists of 18 residues. The CDR3 DNA follows: TGTGCCAGCAGCGTTAGCGCCGGGACAGGGGTTGCTGGAAACACCATATATTTT. It translates to CASSVSAGTGVAGNTIYF.